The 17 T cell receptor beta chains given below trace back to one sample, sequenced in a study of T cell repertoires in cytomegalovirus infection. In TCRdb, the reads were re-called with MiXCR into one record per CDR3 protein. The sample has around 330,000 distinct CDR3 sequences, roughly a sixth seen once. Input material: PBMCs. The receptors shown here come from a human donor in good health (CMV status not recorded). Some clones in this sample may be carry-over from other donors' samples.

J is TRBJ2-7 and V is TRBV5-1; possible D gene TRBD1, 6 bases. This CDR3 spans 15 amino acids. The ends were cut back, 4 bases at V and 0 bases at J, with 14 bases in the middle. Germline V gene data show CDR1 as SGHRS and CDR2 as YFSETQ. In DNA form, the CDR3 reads TGCGCCAGCAGCCCCCCAGACAGGCCCTCCTACGAGCAGTACTTC. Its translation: CASSPPDRPSYEQYF. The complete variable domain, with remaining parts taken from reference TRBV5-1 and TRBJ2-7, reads KAGVTQTPRYLIKTRGQQVTLSCSPISGHRSVSWYQQTPGQGLQFLFEYFSETQRNKGNFPGRFSGRQFSNSRSEMNVSTLELGDSALYLCASSPPDRPSYEQYFGPGTRLTVT.

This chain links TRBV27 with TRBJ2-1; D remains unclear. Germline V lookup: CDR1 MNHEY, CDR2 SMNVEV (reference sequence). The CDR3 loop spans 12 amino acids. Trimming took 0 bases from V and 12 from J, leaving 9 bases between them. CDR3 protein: CASSLSGNTQFF. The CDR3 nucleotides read TGTGCCAGCAGTTTATCGGGGAACACGCAGTTCTTC.

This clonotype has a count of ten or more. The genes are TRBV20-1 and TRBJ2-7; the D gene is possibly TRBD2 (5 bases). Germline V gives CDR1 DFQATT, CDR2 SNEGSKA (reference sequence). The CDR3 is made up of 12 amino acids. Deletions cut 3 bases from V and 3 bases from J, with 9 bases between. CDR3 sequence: CSARRADYEQYF. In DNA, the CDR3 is TGCAGTGCTAGGAGGGCGGACTACGAGCAGTACTTC.

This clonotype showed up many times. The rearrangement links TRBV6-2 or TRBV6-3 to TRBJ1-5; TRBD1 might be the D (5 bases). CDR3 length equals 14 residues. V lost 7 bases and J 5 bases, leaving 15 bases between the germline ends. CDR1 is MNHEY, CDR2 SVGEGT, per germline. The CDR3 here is CASTSGDRHQPQHF. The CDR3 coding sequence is TGTGCCAGCACCAGTGGGGACCGACATCAGCCCCAGCATTTT.

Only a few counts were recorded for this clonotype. The CDR3 coding sequence is TGCGCCAGCAGCTTGGGATTCGGGGACCGAAGCACAGATACGCAGTATTTT. The encoded protein is CASSLGFGDRSTDTQYF. The chain employs TRBV5-1 and TRBJ2-3; the D call may be TRBD1 or TRBD2 (5 bases each). The CDR3 runs 17 residues. CDR1 and CDR2 (germline): SGHRS, YFSETQ. V lost 0 bases and J lost 0, with 14 bases in between.

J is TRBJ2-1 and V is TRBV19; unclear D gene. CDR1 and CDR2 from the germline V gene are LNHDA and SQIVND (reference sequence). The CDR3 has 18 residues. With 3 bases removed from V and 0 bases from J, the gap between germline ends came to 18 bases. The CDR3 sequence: CASSMELVGFSSYNEQFF. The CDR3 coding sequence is TGTGCCAGTAGTATGGAGTTGGTGGGCTTCAGCTCCTACAATGAGCAGTTCTTC. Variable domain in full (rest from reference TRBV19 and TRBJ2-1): DGGITQSPKYLFRKEGQNVTLSCEQNLNHDAMYWYRQDPGQGLRLIYYSQIVNDFQKGDIAEGYSVSREKKESFPLTVTSAQKNPTAFYLCASSMELVGFSSYNEQFFGPGTRLTVL.

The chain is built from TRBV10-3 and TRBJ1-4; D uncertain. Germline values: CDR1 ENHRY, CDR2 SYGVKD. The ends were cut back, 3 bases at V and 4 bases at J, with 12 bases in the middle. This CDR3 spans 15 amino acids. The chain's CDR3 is CAISDNKGINEKLFF. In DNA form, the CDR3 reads TGTGCCATCAGTGATAATAAAGGGATTAATGAAAAACTGTTTTTT.

CDR3 nucleotides: TGTGCCAGCTCGCGCCTGGAAGGTGAAGCTTTCTTT. Its protein is CASSRLEGEAFF. The V call is TRBV18, the J call TRBJ1-1; no clear D. The CDR3 is 12 residues long. CDR1 KGHSH and CDR2 LQKENI come from the germline V gene. The V gene lost 6 bases and the J gene lost 7 bases, with 12 bases spanning the gap.

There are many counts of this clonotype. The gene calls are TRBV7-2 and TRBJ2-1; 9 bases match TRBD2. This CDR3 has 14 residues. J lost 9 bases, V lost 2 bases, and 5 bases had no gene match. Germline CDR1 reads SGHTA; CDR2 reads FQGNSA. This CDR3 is CASSLPSGDGEQFF. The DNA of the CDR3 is TGTGCCAGCAGCTTACCTAGCGGGGACGGTGAGCAGTTCTTC.

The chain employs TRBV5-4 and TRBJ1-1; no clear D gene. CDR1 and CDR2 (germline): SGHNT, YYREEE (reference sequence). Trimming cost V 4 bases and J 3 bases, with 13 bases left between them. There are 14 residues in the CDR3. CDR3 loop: CASSMAMADTEAFF. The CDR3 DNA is TGTGCCAGCAGCATGGCGATGGCGGACACTGAAGCTTTCTTT.

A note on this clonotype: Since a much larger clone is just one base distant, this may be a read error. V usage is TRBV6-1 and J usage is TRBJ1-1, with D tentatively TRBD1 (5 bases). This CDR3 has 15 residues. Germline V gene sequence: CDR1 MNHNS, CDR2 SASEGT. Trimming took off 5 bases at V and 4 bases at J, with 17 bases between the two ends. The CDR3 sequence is CASSSMTAGGTEAFF. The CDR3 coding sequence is TGTGCCAGCAGTTCCATGACAGCCGGGGGCACTGAAGCTTTCTTT.

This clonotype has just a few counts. The CDR3: CASSLYRDEQYF. DNA for the CDR3: TGCGCCAGCAGCCTATACAGGGACGAGCAGTACTTC. This chain links TRBV5-1 with TRBJ2-7; D is perhaps TRBD1 (6 bases). V was pared by 4 bases and J by 5 bases, with 10 bases between. The CDR3 has 12 residues. The V gene's germline CDR1 is SGHRS and CDR2 YFSETQ.

DNA for the CDR3: TGTGCCAGCAGCCAAGACTCGCAGGTTTGGGGCTACGAGCAGTACTTC. As protein: CASSQDSQVWGYEQYF. The rearrangement uses TRBV14 and TRBJ2-7; D is uncertain. The length of the CDR3 is 16 residues. The V gene lost 0 bases and the J gene lost 3 bases, with 15 bases spanning the gap. Germline V lookup: CDR1 SGHDN, CDR2 FVKESK.

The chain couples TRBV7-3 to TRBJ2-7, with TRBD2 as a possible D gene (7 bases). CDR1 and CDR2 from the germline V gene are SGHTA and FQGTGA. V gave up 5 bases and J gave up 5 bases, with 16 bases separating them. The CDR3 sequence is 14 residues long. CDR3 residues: CASSLRGGDNEQYF. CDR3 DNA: TGTGCCAGCAGCCTTAGGGGGGGGGACAACGAGCAGTACTTC. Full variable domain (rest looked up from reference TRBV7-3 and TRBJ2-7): GAGVSQTPSNKVTEKGKYVELRCDPISGHTALYWYRQSLGQGPEFLIYFQGTGAADDSGLPNDRFFAVRPEGSVSTLKIQRTERGDSAVYLCASSLRGGDNEQYFGPGTRLTVT.

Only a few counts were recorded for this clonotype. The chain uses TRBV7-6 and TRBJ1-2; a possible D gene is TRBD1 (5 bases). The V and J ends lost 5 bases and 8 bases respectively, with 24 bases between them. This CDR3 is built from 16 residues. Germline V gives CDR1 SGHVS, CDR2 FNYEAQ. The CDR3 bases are TGTGCCAGCAGCCAAGGCGGCGTCCGGGACGATCGGGGCTACACCTTC. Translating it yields CASSQGGVRDDRGYTF.

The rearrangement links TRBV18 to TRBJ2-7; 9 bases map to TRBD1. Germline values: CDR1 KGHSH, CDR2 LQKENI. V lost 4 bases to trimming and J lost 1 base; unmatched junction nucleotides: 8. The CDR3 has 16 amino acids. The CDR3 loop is CASSQSQGAMSYEQYF. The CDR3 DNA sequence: TGTGCCAGCTCACAGTCACAGGGGGCAATGTCCTACGAGCAGTACTTC.

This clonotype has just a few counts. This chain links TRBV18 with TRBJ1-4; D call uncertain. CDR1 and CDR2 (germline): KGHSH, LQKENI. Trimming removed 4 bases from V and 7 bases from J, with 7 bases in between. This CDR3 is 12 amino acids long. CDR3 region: CASSLPREKLFF. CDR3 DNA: TGTGCCAGCTCACTCCCTCGTGAAAAACTGTTTTTT.